The 18 T cell receptor beta chains reported below all come from one sample, sequenced in a study of T cells in Graves' hyperthyroidism and ophthalmopathy. It was RNA transcripts that yielded the amplified TCR beta CDR3 regions. TCR CDR3 underwent first-round RT-PCR with the HTBI primer set. TCRdb called the multiplex PCR reads again in MiXCR, with one record for every CDR3 protein. The sample has around 690,000 distinct CDR3 sequences, 15% to 20% seen once; the top ten hold about 16%. The material sequenced was blood. The receptors here all came from a man aged 50-59 years with Graves' hyperthyroidism.

This clonotype has just a few counts. The V gene is TRBV2, the J gene TRBJ2-6; D call uncertain. V was shortened by 7 bases and J by 0 bases, with 10 bases between the two germline ends. Germline CDR1 SNHLY, CDR2 FYNNEI. This CDR3 contains 15 residues. CDR3: CASTLQSSGANVLTF. The CDR3 nucleotides are TGTGCCAGCACACTACAGTCCTCTGGGGCCAACGTCCTGACTTTC. The variable domain in full, with the rest retrieved from reference TRBV2 and TRBJ2-6, is EPEVTQTPSHQVTQMGQEVILRCVPISNHLYFYWYRQILGQKVEFLVSFYNNEISEKSEIFDDQFSVERPDGSNFTLKIRSTKLEDSAMYFCASTLQSSGANVLTFGAGSRLTVL.

In DNA form, the CDR3 reads TGTGCCAGCAGCAAAGACAGGGGCCAACCCTCCTACAATGAGCAGTTCTTC. Amino acids: CASSKDRGQPSYNEQFF. The V and J genes are TRBV13 and TRBJ2-1, with 8 bases that match TRBD1. This CDR3 region has 17 residues. Germline CDR1 PRHDT, CDR2 FYEKMQ (reference sequence). After removal of 5 bases from V and 0 bases from J, the junction contained 9 bases not matched to a gene.

Ten or more counts support this clonotype. The chain combines TRBV11-2 with TRBJ2-3; D is unresolved. Germline V CDR1 and CDR2: SGHAT, FQNNGV. The V gene lost 0 bases and the J gene lost 0 bases, with 16 bases spanning the gap. CDR3 length: 18 amino acids. The CDR3, as DNA: TGTGCCAGCAGCTTAGATGGTTGGCGACGCGCTAGCACAGATACGCAGTATTTT. This translates into CASSLDGWRRASTDTQYF.

Concerning this clonotype: Lacking the conserved final phenylalanine or tryptophan, this CDR3 likely reflects a read error. This rearrangement joins TRBV29-1 to TRBJ2-5, with TRBD1 identical over 7 bases. The CDR3 has 13 amino acids. Germline values: CDR1 SQVTM, CDR2 ANQGSEA. J gave up 4 bases and V 7 bases, and 9 bases lay outside the gene matches. DNA for the CDR3: TGCAGCGCTAAGACAGGGTGGAGAGAGACCCAGTACGTC. Translation: CSAKTGWRETQYV.

This clonotype was observed many times. The genes are TRBV5-1 and TRBJ2-1; 11 positions agree with TRBD2. J was trimmed by 7 bases and V by 4 bases; bases with no gene match: 10. This CDR3 has 16 amino acids. Germline CDR1 is SGHRS and CDR2 is YFSETQ. In DNA form, the CDR3 reads TGCGCCAGCAGCCTATCAACTAGCGGGAGTTTGAATGAGCAGTTCTTC. It codes for CASSLSTSGSLNEQFF.

This clonotype has ten or more counts. The genes are TRBV20-1 and TRBJ1-5; maybe TRBD1 (5 bases). With 3 bases removed from V and 4 bases from J, the gap between germline ends came to 10 bases. The CDR3 consists of 13 residues. Looked up from germline, CDR1 is DFQATT and CDR2 is SNEGSKA (reference sequence). The CDR3 nucleotides read TGCAGTGCTAGGGGGCAGAGAAATCAGCCCCAGCATTTT. Protein sequence: CSARGQRNQPQHF.

This clonotype was counted only a few times. The CDR3 reads CSARGGHSNQPQHF. DNA of the CDR3: TGCAGTGCTAGGGGCGGACATAGCAATCAGCCCCAGCATTTT. The V and J genes are TRBV20-1 and TRBJ1-5; D may be TRBD1 (5 bases). The CDR3 length is 14 residues. The germline V gene has CDR1 DFQATT and CDR2 SNEGSKA (reference sequence). V was clipped by 3 bases and J by 0 bases, with 9 bases between them.

This clonotype was observed many times. This chain links TRBV7-9 with TRBJ2-5; D might be TRBD1 (6 bases). Trimming removed 7 bases from V and 5 bases from J, with 20 bases in between. This CDR3 has 15 residues. Germline CDR1 is SEHNR and CDR2 is FQNEAQ (reference sequence). CDR3 coding DNA: TGTGCCAGCACCCCACTCAGGGGCCCATCGGAGACCCAGTACTTC. Protein sequence: CASTPLRGPSETQYF. The full variable domain, in which reference TRBV7-9 and TRBJ2-5 provide the parts outside the CDR3, is DTGVSQNPRHKITKRGQNVTFRCDPISEHNRLYWYRQTLGQGPEFLTYFQNEAQLEKSRLLSDRFSAERPKGSFSTLEIQRTEQGDSAMYLCASTPLRGPSETQYFGPGTRLLVL.

In this sample, this clonotype turned up many times. J is TRBJ1-4 and V is TRBV28, with 10 bases lining up with TRBD1. The germline V gene encodes CDR1 MDHEN and CDR2 SYDVKM. The CDR3 has 19 amino acids. The J segment lost 1 base and the V segment lost 5 bases, leaving 13 bases of the junction unmatched. CDR3 in amino acids: CASSPPGTGVIGTNEKLFF. CDR3 DNA sequence: TGTGCCAGCAGTCCCCCCGGGACAGGGGTAATAGGAACTAATGAAAAACTGTTTTTT.

The chain carries TRBV24-1 and TRBJ2-3, with D perhaps TRBD1 (5 bases). There are 14 residues in the CDR3. The V gene lost 5 bases and the J gene lost 4 bases, with 12 bases spanning the gap. Germline CDR1 KGHDR, CDR2 SFDVKD. The CDR3 loop reads CATSARTWADTQYF. The CDR3 coding sequence is TGTGCCACCAGTGCGCGGACATGGGCAGATACGCAGTATTTT.

The chain is built from TRBV6-1 and TRBJ2-1; weak D call: TRBD2 (5 bases). The CDR3 is made up of 16 amino acids. Germline V lookup: CDR1 MNHNS, CDR2 SASEGT. Trimming left V 6 bases short and J 5 bases short, with 20 bases between. CDR3 nucleotides: TGTGCCAGCAGCCGGGGTCTACTAGGTGGGCACAATGAGCAGTTCTTC. It encodes CASSRGLLGGHNEQFF.

This clonotype was observed a few times. V gene TRBV7-2 combines with J gene TRBJ2-5; possible D gene TRBD2, 6 bases. The CDR3 consists of 15 residues. Germline CDR1 and CDR2: SGHTA and FQGNSA. Trimming left V 5 bases short and J 4 bases short, with 17 bases between. The DNA for the CDR3 is TGTGCCAGCAGCCCCTGGGACTTACCCGGAGAGACCCAGTACTTC. Translated: CASSPWDLPGETQYF.

This clonotype was detected a few times. The J gene is TRBJ1-1, the V gene TRBV6-1; D remains ambiguous. V lost 6 bases and J 9 bases, leaving 17 bases between the germline ends. The CDR3 extends over 13 amino acids. CDR1 and CDR2 from the germline V gene are MNHNS and SASEGT. For the CDR3, the DNA is TGTGCCAGCAGCGTAAGAGGCCCCGAGCAAGCTTTCTTT. It codes for CASSVRGPEQAFF.

The chain links TRBV6-1 to TRBJ2-5; no firm D call. Germline CDR1 and CDR2: MNHNS and SASEGT. V was trimmed by 7 bases and J by 5 bases, leaving 17 bases between them. This CDR3 is 14 amino acids long. The CDR3 DNA reads as TGTGCCAGCACCCAAATGTATGGTCGGGAGACCCAGTACTTC. This gives the protein CASTQMYGRETQYF.

This chain uses TRBV5-1 with TRBJ1-5; D perhaps matches TRBD1 (5 bases). Trimming cost V 0 bases and J 6 bases, with 13 bases left between them. CDR1 and CDR2 (germline): SGHRS, YFSETQ. The CDR3 is 15 amino acids. CDR3 in amino acids: CASSLAPGGGQPQHF. DNA of the CDR3: TGCGCCAGCAGCTTGGCCCCGGGGGGGGGTCAGCCCCAGCATTTT.

The chain combines TRBV2 with TRBJ2-3, with D possibly TRBD2 on 6 matching bases. Trimming took 7 bases from V and 1 from J, leaving 12 bases between them. The germline V gene has CDR1 SNHLY and CDR2 FYNNEI. The CDR3 extends over 14 amino acids. The CDR3 DNA reads TGTGCCAGCATGGGGGGAGCTGGCACAGATACGCAGTATTTT. Amino acids: CASMGGAGTDTQYF.

This clonotype was found a few times. One end of the junction varies from germline; a read error may be responsible. This CDR3 is CASSLRGNNYGYTF. CDR3 bases: TGTGCCAGCAGCTTAAGAGGGAATAACTATGGTTACACCTTC. The chain joins TRBV11-2 to TRBJ1-2; D gene uncertain. CDR3 size: 14 residues. CDR1 is SGHAT, CDR2 FQNNGV, per germline.

This clonotype was seen many times. The chain couples TRBV9 to TRBJ2-7, with D unresolved. This CDR3 is built from 14 residues. Trimming pared 0 bases from V and 0 bases from J, leaving 7 bases between. Germline lookup yields CDR1 SGDLS and CDR2 YYNGEE. The CDR3 nucleotides are TGTGCCAGCAGCGTAGGTGCTGACTCCTACGAGCAGTACTTC. Its protein product is CASSVGADSYEQYF.